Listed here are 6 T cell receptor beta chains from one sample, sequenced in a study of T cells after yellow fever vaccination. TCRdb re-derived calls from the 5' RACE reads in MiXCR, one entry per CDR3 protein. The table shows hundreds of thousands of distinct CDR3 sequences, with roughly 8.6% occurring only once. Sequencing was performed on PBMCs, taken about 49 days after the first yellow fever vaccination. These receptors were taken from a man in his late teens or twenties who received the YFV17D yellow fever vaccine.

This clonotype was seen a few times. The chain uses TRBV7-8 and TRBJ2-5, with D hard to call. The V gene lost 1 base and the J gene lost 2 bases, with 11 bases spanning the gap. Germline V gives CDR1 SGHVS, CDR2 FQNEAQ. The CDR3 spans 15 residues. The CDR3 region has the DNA TGTGCCAGCAGCTTAGAATTTGGGAAACAAGAGACCCAGTACTTC. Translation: CASSLEFGKQETQYF.

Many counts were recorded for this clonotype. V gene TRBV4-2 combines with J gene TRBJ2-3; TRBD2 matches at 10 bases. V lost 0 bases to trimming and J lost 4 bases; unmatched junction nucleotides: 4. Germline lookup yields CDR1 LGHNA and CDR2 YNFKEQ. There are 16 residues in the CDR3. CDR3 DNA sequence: TGTGCCAGCAGCCAAGATCAGCGGGGGGGCCCAGATACGCAGTATTTT. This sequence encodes CASSQDQRGGPDTQYF.

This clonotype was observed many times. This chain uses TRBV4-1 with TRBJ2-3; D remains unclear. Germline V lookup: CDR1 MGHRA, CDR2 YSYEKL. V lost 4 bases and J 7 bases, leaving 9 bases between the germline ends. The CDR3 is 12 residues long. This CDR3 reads CASSRDRNTQYF. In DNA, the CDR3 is TGCGCCAGCAGCCGGGATCGGAATACGCAGTATTTT.

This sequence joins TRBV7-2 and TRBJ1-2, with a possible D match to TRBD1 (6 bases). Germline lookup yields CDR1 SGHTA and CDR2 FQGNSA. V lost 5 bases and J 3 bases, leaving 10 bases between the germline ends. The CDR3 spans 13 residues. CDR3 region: CASSPPGDYGYTF. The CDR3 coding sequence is TGTGCCAGCAGCCCCCCAGGGGACTATGGCTACACCTTC.

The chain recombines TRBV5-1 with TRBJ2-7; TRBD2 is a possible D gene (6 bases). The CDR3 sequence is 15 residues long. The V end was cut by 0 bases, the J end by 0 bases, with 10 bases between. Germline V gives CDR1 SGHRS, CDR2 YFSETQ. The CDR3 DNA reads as TGCGCCAGCAGCTTGGCCGGGGGTACCTCCTACGAGCAGTACTTC. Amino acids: CASSLAGGTSYEQYF.

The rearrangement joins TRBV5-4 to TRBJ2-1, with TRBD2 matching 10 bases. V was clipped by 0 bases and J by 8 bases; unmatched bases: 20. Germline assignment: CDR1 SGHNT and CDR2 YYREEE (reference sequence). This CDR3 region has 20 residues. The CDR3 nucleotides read TGTGCCAGCAGCTTGGAGCGGGGGGGCGCTGGAGCGAGGAAGGATCATGAGCAGTTCTTC. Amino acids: CASSLERGGAGARKDHEQFF.